Sequencing of this T cell receptor beta chain was carried out in a study of blood T cells in healthy people across ages. A sample-barcoded 5' primer and a J-beta primer mix were used in a second PCR of roughly 6 to 11 cycles. TCRdb recomputed calls from the 5' RACE reads with MiXCR, one row per CDR3 protein. The table has some 860,000 distinct CDR3 sequences, about 56% seen once. Per germline, CDR1 MDHEN and CDR2 SYDVKM. With 6 bases clipped from V and 6 bases from J, the junction kept 6 bases outside the gene matches. This CDR3 is 14 amino acids long. The sample, about 10 milliliters of peripheral blood, was drawn from each donor. Study-level results: Per-million-T-cell TCR beta diversity fell roughly linearly with age. Long-lived donors exceeded aged donors in naive CD4+ cells and diversity.

This clonotype was seen a handful of times. The antigen remains unidentified. This clonotype was sampled from a man in his forties in good health. V gene TRBV28 combines with J gene TRBJ2-4; TRBD1 matches at 9 bases. Sequencing input: blood. The CDR3 spells CASSLDRGRNIQYF. In DNA, the CDR3 is TGTGCCAGCAGCCTTGACAGGGGGAGAAACATTCAGTACTTC.